This T cell receptor (beta chain) was documented in a study of control samples from healthy donors and cancer patients. Regarding this clone: Other DNA sequences from this sample encode an identical CDR3 as well.

From germline, CDR1 is SGHTA and CDR2 FQGNSA. The CDR3 covers 14 residues. V was clipped by 5 bases and J by 1 base, with 8 bases between them. The assay was immunoSEQ multiplex PCR, and TCRdb's table has in-frame clones only and misses some. Among some 160,000 clones listed, roughly 90% were seen once. Input material: blood. The receptor was derived from a woman in her twenties or thirties in good health. J is TRBJ2-2 and V is TRBV7-2, with D possibly TRBD1 on 6 matching bases. In DNA, the CDR3 is TGTGCCAGCAGCCTGGGACAGAACACCGGGGAGCTGTTTTTT. Its protein product is CASSLGQNTGELFF.